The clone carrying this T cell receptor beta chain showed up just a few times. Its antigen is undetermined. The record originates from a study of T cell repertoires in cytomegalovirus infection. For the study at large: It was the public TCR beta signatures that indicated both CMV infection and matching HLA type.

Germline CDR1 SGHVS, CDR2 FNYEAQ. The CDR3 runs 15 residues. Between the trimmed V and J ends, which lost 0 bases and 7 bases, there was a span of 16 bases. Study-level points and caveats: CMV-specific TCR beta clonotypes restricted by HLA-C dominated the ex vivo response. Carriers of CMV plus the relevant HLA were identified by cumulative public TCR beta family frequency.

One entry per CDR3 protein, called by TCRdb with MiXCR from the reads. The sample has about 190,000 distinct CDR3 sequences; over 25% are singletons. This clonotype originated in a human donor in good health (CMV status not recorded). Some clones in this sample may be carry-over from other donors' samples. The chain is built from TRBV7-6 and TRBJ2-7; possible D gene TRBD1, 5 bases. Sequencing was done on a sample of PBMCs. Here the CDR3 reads CASSLAGLAPREQYF. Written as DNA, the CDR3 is TGTGCCAGCAGCTTAGCGGGGCTGGCCCCTCGGGAGCAGTACTTC.